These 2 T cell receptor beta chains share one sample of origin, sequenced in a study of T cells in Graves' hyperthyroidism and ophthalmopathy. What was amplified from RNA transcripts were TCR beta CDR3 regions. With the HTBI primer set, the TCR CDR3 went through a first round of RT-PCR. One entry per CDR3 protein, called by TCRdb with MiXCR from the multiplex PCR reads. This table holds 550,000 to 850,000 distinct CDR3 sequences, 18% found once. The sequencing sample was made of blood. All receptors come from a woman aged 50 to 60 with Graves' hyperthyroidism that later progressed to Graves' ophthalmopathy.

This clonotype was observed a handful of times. The CDR3 DNA follows: TGTGCCAGCAGTCCCCCCCCCCCAGGGGGGGATGAGCAGTTCTTC. As protein: CASSPPPPGGDEQFF. The V call is TRBV27, the J call TRBJ2-1; tentatively, D is TRBD1 or TRBD2 (7 bases each). Per the germline V gene, CDR1 is MNHEY and CDR2 is SMNVEV (reference sequence). Trimming pared 5 bases from V and 8 bases from J, leaving 19 bases between. The CDR3 spans 15 residues.

CDR3 nucleotides: TGCAGTGCTAGAGACCAAGTCTACACGCGGGACCAGTACTTC. It is translated as CSARDQVYTRDQYF. The J gene is TRBJ2-5, the V gene TRBV20-1, with D possibly TRBD2 on 6 matching bases. The CDR3 has 14 residues. Trimming took 0 bases from V and 10 from J, leaving 18 bases between them. The germline CDR1 and CDR2 sequences are DFQATT and SNEGSKA (reference sequence).